This T cell receptor (beta chain) originates from a study of cytomegalovirus exposure and HLA in healthy donors (dated by TCRdb to the late 2010s). Regarding the research as a whole: An earlier analysis of about 530 of the donors reported 276 Gb of sequence data and 117 million unique TCR beta sequences obtained from roughly 180 million T cells. Approximately 330 gigabases of sequencing data and roughly 80 million unique TCR sequences made up an early release that covered approximately 650 HLA-typed donors. Of the 398 genotyped donors, about 84% fell in the genetic ancestry cluster associated with self-reported Caucasian donors. The study aimed to test whether cataloging public T cell receptors could reveal signatures of past pathogen exposure. The study used immunosequencing to profile the T cell repertoires of hundreds of subjects and linked those repertoires to cytomegalovirus serostatus. Along with the roughly 670-subject first cohort, a separate validation cohort of over 90 different subjects was used. To predict cytomegalovirus infection status, the study brought together high-throughput TCR immunosequencing, statistical association of individual TCRs with disease status, and machine learning. A later analysis re-examined previously published TCR beta repertoires from 600 to 700 donors and added high-resolution HLA genotyping to investigate patterns of TCR occurrence. Rather than using new phenotypic data, the later analysis identified candidate immune exposures from TCR beta sequences and from how often those sequences occurred across donors. In an earlier analysis of a few hundred of the donors, high-throughput TCR beta sequencing was used to judge whether each TCR beta V gene segment behaved as functional or pseudogenic. Donor age, sex, ethnicity and CMV serostatus were compiled together with the repertoire data. Genome-wide SNP genotypes for about 55% of the 666 donors were used in a later genetic analysis, which treated that subset as a discovery cohort. Every repertoire in the discovery cohort had been generated on one and the same sequencing platform. HLA typing covered class I and class II loci at four-digit resolution. Typing coverage varied by locus: 629-630 donors for A, B, C, DRB1 and DQB1; under 550 for DQA1; over 600 for DPA1; some 470 for DPB1. Because of strong linkage in the cohort, roughly five DR-DQ haplotypes were treated as single units for association and clustering. On average, around 230,000 unique TCR beta nucleotide sequences were sequenced per donor among fewer than 500 genotyped donors of the cohort, with roughly a sixth of those sequences being non-productive. Results and caveats for the whole study, not just this receptor: The earlier analysis of 587 of the donors excluded 15 to 20 rarely observed V segments, including chromosome 9 orphons, because counts were too low. According to a later analysis, TCR association rates differed among HLA loci, with DRB1 alleles showing the most associated TCRs and HLA-C alleles showing the fewest. The 87-base-pair reads could not distinguish some IMGT-functional V segments, including TRBV6-2 and TRBV6-3, so those segments were excluded. A total of fewer than 200 TCR beta chains were listed by the study as associated with cytomegalovirus. Correlated functional status among segregating V segments might be attributable to linkage disequilibrium, but an unknown experimental factor could not be ruled out. In a later genetic analysis, fewer N-insertions in productive TCRs were reported among donors in an Asian-associated ancestry cluster than the roughly 710-donor mean. A group of highly shared sequence variants was considered likely to be a technical artifact of the sequencing pipeline. Broadly in line with IMGT annotations, most TCR beta V segments showed up in productive rearrangements about 87% or about 30% of the time in an earlier analysis of approximately 640 of the donors. Most TCR sequences were seen in very few donors, while some public TCRs were found in many individuals. In both the original and validation cohorts, the classifier was reported to diagnose cytomegalovirus status with high specificity and sensitivity. The authors suggested that the approach could potentially be generalized to other disease states and immunological phenotypes. Sequencing depth was assumed to be roughly uniform across donors in the presence/absence analyses, though that assumption may not hold. A few of the identified cytomegalovirus-associated TCR beta chains were confirmed in vitro to be specific for cytomegalovirus antigens. In a later genetic analysis, a missense DCLRE1C variant was associated with V-gene and J-gene trimming of TCR beta chains, and the association was replicated in an independent cohort. According to a later analysis, most CMV-associated TCR beta chains appeared to be HLA-restricted, and the HLA associations seemed to be driven largely by CMV exposure. Because HLA typing was unavailable for some donors at each locus, only the typed subset was used in association tests. A later analysis found that HLA-associated TCR beta chains were more clonally expanded and had lower generation probabilities than equally common non-associated chains. At a false discovery rate of 0.05, a later analysis linked 16,951 TCR beta sequences to specific HLA alleles. When HLA alleles, especially DR and DQ, strongly co-occurred, TCR associations were difficult to assign to individual alleles. According to a later analysis, parvovirus B19, influenza, CMV and Epstein-Barr virus appeared linked to several top co-occurrence clusters. Immune exposure information for the cohort was limited to CMV serostatus. A further reported finding was that TCR beta sequences accurately predicted the HLA-A and HLA-B alleles for most subjects in the first cohort. In this cohort, only TCR beta chains were sequenced, and detectable features were limited by the absence of alpha or paired-chain data.

Libraries came from the immunoSEQ multiplex PCR assay. A mixture of 60 forward primers for TCR Vbeta segments and 13 reverse primers for TCR Jbeta segments was used in the multiplex PCR. The CDR3 region of rearranged TCR beta genes was amplified from genomic DNA by a multiplex PCR assay. On the Illumina HiSeq System, the amplified TCR beta libraries were sequenced as 87-base-pair reads. As for the authors' bioinformatics: In a later analysis, 70 million to 95 million unique TCR beta chains were counted across the roughly 700 repertoires, and approximately 11 million of these chains were shared by at least two donors. A nearest-neighbor algorithm error-corrected the raw reads and collapsed the reads into unique sequences, merging closely related sequences to remove PCR and sequencing errors. To assign V, D and J gene segments, CDR3 sequences were aligned to IMGT reference sequences. For a sequence to be retained, a match of at least six nucleotides to both a V gene segment and a J gene segment was required. Rearrangements were classified as productive when the CDR3 lacked stop codons and remained in frame with V and J, and all other rearrangements were classified as non-productive. CDR3 was defined by IMGT convention, running from the second conserved V-encoded cysteine to the conserved J-encoded phenylalanine. The earlier analysis of about 610 of the donors excluded any sequence lacking an unambiguous match to a single V gene segment. In an earlier analysis of approximately 610 of the donors, V segments were called functional above 56.7% productive rearrangements and were called segregating when the between-donor standard deviation exceeded 5%. A statistical classification framework was built to diagnose cytomegalovirus status from the catalog of TCR beta chain sequences. In a later analysis, TCR nucleotide sequences were compared against IMGT/GENE-DB human TR gene sequences so that V and J genes could be assigned. The TCRdist pipeline was used in a later analysis to assign CDR3 sequences and most-parsimonious VDJ recombination scenarios. A later analysis defined each TCR beta chain by its CDR3 amino acid sequence plus V-gene family, and excluded reads lacking a unique V-gene family. A later analysis removed 500 to 600 highly shared, low-generation-probability nucleotide sequences to deal with suspected cross-contamination and a sequencing artifact. In a later analysis, a clonal expansion index was calculated for each public chain from normalized within-repertoire ranks of inferred template counts. A later analysis computed generation probabilities with a VDJ recombination model fitted to out-of-frame rearrangements, and checked the results against IGoR. Hypergeometric tests were used in a later analysis to score TCR-TCR, TCR-HLA and TCR-CMV co-occurrence, with a repertoire-size bias correction applied to the TCR pairs. To estimate false discovery rates, a later analysis permuted the HLA or CMV assignments 20 times. A later analysis grouped co-occurring TCRs with DBSCAN, adding TCRdist sequence similarity when clustering within HLA-allele-positive subsets. Repertoires with fewer than 30,000 or more than 120,000 public chains were left out of co-occurrence clustering, as were five repertoires with anomalous nucleotide sharing. Entries here come from immuneACCESS through TCRdb and include only in-frame sequences with V and J called. Some clones fail to appear in such tables; in the studies checked, an unresolved V gene covers under half of the shortfall, and the cause of the remainder is unknown. The D gene and trimming were derived from the DNA, and the V and J assignments and clone size from that table. The sample data list 200,000 to 250,000 clones, and over 65% of these were observed just once. The top ten clones comprise 1% to 1.5% of the sample.

From a lookup of the germline V gene, CDR1 and CDR2 are SGHAT and FQNNGV. The CDR3 covers 14 residues, taking in both the cysteine and the phenylalanine. Only the CDR3 DNA is retained, 42 bases long and in frame from the first base. At the junction V is shortened by 5 bases and J by 2 bases, with 11 bases in between. The cohort comprised around 690 healthy bone marrow donors. At the time of sampling, every cohort member was nominally healthy, though immune exposures that went unrecorded were likely present. Of the approximately 700 cohort members, more than 250 had a positive CMV serostatus and 352 had a negative one, while no CMV serostatus was recorded for the donor. A peripheral blood sample was provided by each donor, and peripheral blood mononuclear cells were used for TCR beta sequencing. Genomic DNA extraction from the blood cell samples was performed with the Qiagen DNeasy Blood Extraction Kit.

Comments on this clone: The clone's antigen remains unknown. There are no base qualities to consult, and no much larger clone falls within one base.

Sequencing was performed on PBMCs. The chain employs TRBV11-2 and TRBJ2-3, with no confident D gene call. This receptor was identified in a human donor in good health. The CDR3 has the sequence CASSLIVFTDTQYF. Here is the DNA: TGTGCCAGCAGCCTTATAGTGTTCACAGATACGCAGTATTTT.